This T cell receptor beta chain was identified during a study of spatial heterogeneity in lung cancer. Deletions cut 5 bases from V and 8 bases from J, with 12 bases between. The CDR3 totals 12 residues. Germline V gives CDR1 PRHDT, CDR2 FYEKMQ (reference sequence). Findings and limits, study-wide: The number of expanded tumor alpha and beta chains correlated with mutation number.

Time point reported: sample taken at primary tumor resection. The cohort: over 70 early-stage, untreated non-small cell lung cancer patients. TCRdb used MiXCR to reprocess the 5' RACE reads, holding one entry per CDR3 protein. The profile shows 9,500 to 11,000 distinct CDR3 sequences, 5.1% of them singletons. This clonotype appeared many times. Its antigen is as yet unknown. The sample consisted of lung tumor tissue, taken at surgery. This receptor was obtained from a male donor with early-stage non-small cell lung cancer. The chain combines TRBV13 with TRBJ1-1; no clear D. DNA for the CDR3: TGTGCCAGCAGCCCCCATCCGGCAGAAGCTTTCTTT. Translating gives CASSPHPAEAFF.